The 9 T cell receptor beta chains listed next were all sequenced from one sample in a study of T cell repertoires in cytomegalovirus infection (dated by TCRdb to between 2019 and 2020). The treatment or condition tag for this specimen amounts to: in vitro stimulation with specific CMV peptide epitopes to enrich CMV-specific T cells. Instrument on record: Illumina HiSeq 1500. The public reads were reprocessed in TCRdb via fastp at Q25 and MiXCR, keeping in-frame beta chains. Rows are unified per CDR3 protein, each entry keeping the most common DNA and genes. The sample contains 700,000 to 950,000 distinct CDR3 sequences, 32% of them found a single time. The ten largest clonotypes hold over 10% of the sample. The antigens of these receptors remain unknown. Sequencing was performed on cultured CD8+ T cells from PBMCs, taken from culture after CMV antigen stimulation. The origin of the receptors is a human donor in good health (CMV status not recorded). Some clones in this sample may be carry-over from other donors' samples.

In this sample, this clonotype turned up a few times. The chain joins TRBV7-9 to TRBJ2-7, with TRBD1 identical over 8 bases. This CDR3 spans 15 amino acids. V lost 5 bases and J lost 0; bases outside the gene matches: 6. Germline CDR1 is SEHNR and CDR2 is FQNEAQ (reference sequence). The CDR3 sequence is CASSQRDRSSYEQYF. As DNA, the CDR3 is TGTGCCAGCAGCCAACGGGACAGGAGCTCCTACGAGCAGTACTTC.

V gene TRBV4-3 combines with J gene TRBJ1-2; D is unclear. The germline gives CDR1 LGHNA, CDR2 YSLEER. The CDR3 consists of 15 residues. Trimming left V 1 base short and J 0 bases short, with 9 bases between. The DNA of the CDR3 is TGCGCCAGCAGCCAAGCCACAGCCTCTAACTATGGCTACACCTTC. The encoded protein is CASSQATASNYGYTF.

The CDR3 nucleotides are TGTGCCAGCAGCTCCGGGGGTTTAGCTAACTATGGCTACACCTTC. Protein: CASSSGGLANYGYTF. This chain connects TRBV7-9 to TRBJ1-2; tentative D call: TRBD1 (5 bases). Trimming shortened V by 4 bases and J by 0 bases, and 12 bases separated the two germline ends. The CDR3 sequence is 15 residues long. Germline CDR1 is SEHNR and CDR2 is FQNEAQ (reference sequence).

The CDR3 DNA is TGTGCCACCAGTGATTCGAGGGACCTACCAGAGACCCAGTACTTC. Its protein product is CATSDSRDLPETQYF. V and J are TRBV24-1 and TRBJ2-5; D might be TRBD1 or TRBD2, each matching 5 bases. Germline CDR1 is KGHDR and CDR2 is SFDVKD. Trimming took 2 bases from V and 4 from J, leaving 13 bases between them. The CDR3 covers 15 residues.

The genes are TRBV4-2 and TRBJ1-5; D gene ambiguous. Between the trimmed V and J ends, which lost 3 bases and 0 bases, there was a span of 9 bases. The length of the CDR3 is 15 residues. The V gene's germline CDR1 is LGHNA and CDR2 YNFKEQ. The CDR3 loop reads CASSQGELSNQPQHF. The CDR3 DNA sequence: TGTGCCAGCAGCCAGGGTGAACTTAGCAATCAGCCCCAGCATTTT.

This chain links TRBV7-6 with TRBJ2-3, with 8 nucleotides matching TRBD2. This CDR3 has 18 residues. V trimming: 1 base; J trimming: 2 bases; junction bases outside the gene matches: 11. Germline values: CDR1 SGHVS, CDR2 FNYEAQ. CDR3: CASSLEVWRGDFTDTQYF. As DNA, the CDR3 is TGTGCCAGCAGCTTAGAAGTTTGGCGGGGGGACTTCACAGATACGCAGTATTTT.

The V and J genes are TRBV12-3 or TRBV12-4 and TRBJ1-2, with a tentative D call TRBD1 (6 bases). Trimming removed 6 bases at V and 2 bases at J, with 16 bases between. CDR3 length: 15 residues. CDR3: CASSHWTGTNYGYTF. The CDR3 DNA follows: TGTGCCAGCAGCCATTGGACGGGGACAAACTATGGCTACACCTTC.

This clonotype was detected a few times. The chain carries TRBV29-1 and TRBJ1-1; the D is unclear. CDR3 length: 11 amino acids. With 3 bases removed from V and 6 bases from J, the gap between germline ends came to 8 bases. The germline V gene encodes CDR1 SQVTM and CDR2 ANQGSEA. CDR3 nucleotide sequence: TGCAGCGTTGACAGTGGCGCTGAAGCTTTCTTT. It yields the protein CSVDSGAEAFF.

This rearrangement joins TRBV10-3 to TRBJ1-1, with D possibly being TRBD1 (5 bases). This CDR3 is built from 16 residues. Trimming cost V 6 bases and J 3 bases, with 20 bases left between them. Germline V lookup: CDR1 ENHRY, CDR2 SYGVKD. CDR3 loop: CAISTGPPYYDTEAFF. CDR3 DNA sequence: TGTGCCATCAGCACGGGACCACCCTACTATGACACTGAAGCTTTCTTT.